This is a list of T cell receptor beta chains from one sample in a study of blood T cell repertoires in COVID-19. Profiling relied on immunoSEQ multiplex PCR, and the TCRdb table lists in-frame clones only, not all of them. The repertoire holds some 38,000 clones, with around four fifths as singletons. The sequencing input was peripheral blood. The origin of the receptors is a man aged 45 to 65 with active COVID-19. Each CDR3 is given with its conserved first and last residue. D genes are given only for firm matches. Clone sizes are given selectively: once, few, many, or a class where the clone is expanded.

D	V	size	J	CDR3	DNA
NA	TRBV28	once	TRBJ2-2	CAITTLQGTGELFF	TGTGCCATAACGACGCTCCAGGGCACCGGGGAGCTGTTTTTT
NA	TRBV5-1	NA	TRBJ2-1	CASSTDSYNEQFF	TGCGCCAGCAGCACGGACAGTTACAATGAGCAGTTCTTC
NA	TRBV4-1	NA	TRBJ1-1	CASMASLRQTNTEAFF	TGCGCCAGCATGGCGTCTTTAAGACAGACGAACACTGAAGCTTTCTTT
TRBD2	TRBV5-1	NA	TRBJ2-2	CASRFPGTSGTGELFF	TGCGCCAGCAGGTTTCCCGGGACTAGCGGAACCGGGGAGCTGTTTTTT
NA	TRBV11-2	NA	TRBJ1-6	CASSLVRVGSPLHF	TGTGCCAGCAGCTTAGTCAGGGTGGGTTCACCCCTCCACTTT
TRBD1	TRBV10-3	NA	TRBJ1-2	CATDRGRYGYTF	TGTGCCACCGACAGGGGGCGCTATGGCTACACCTTC
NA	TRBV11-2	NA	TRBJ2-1	CASSSPRDSYNEQFF	TGTGCCAGCAGCTCCCCCCGGGACTCCTACAATGAGCAGTTCTTC
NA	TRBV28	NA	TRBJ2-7	CASSLIHSSYEQYF	TGTGCCAGCAGTTTAATCCACAGCTCCTACGAGCAGTACTTC
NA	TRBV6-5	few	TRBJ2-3	CASSYSSRGLTDTQYF	TGTGCCAGCAGTTACTCGAGCAGGGGTCTGACAGATACGCAGTATTTT
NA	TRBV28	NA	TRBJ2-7	CASSPGRPREQYF	TGTGCCAGCAGCCCCGGTCGCCCGAGAGAGCAGTACTTC
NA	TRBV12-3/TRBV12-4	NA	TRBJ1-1	CASSLVGRGEAFF	TGTGCCAGCAGTTTAGTGGGTCGGGGTGAAGCTTTCTTT
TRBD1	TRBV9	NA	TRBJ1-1	CASSVGTGTGVTEAFF	TGTGCCAGCAGCGTGGGGACAGGTACCGGGGTCACTGAAGCTTTCTTT
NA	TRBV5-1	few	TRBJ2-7	CASSLDNSYEQYF	TGCGCCAGCAGCTTGGACAATTCCTACGAGCAGTACTTC
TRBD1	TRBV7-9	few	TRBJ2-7	CASSNGQDYEQYF	TGTGCCAGCAGCAACGGACAGGACTACGAGCAGTACTTC
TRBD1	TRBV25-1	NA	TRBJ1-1	CASTETGVATEAFF	TGTGCCAGCACCGAAACAGGGGTGGCCACTGAAGCTTTCTTT
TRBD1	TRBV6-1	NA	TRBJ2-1	CASSETGFNEQFF	TGTGCCAGCAGTGAGACAGGGTTTAATGAGCAGTTCTTC
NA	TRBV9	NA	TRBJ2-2	CASSKEGGFTGELFF	TGTGCCAGCAGCAAGGAGGGGGGGTTCACCGGGGAGCTGTTTTTT
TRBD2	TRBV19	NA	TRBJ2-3	CASSTLYGGGADTQYF	TGTGCCAGTAGTACCCTATATGGTGGGGGGGCAGATACGCAGTATTTT
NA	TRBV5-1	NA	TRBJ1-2	CASTEGESYGYTF	TGCGCCAGCACCGAGGGGGAGTCCTATGGCTACACCTTC
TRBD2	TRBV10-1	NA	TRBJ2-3	CASSEGTSAYTDTQYF	TGCGCCAGCAGTGAGGGGACTAGCGCGTACACAGATACGCAGTATTTT
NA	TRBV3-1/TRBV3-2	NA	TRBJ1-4	CASSPYHRVVGEKLFF	TGTGCCAGCAGCCCATATCACAGGGTAGTAGGTGAAAAACTGTTTTTT
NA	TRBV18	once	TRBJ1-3	CASSPFSRTEHQGNTIYF	TGTGCCAGCTCACCCTTTAGCAGGACAGAGCACCAGGGAAACACCATATATTTT
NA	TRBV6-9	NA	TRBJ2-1	CASSYSGGNSYNEQFF	TGTGCCAGCAGCTATTCCGGCGGGAACTCCTACAATGAGCAGTTCTTC
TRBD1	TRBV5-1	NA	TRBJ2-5	CASSLGDRGRETQYF	TGCGCCAGCAGCTTGGGTGACAGGGGGCGAGAGACCCAGTACTTC
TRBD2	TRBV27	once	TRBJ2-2	CASSIRLAGGLFF	TGTGCCAGCAGTATTCGACTAGCGGGGGGGCTGTTTTTT
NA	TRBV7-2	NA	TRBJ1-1	CASSLRGGDNTEAFF	TGTGCCAGCAGCTTAAGAGGGGGGGATAACACTGAAGCTTTCTTT
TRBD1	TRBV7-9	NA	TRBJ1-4	CASSPGQQSEKLFF	TGTGCCAGCAGCCCGGGACAGCAGTCTGAAAAACTGTTTTTT
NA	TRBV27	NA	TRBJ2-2	CASSFRGHLSGELFF	TGTGCCAGCAGTTTCAGGGGACATTTATCCGGGGAGCTATTTTTT
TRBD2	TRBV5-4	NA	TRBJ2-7	CASSLGVLAGYEQYF	TGTGCCAGCAGCTTGGGGGTGCTAGCGGGCTACGAGCAGTACTTC
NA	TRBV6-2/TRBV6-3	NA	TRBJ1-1	CASSYSPAIVPEAFF	TGTGCCAGCAGTTACTCCCCCGCGATCGTTCCTGAAGCTTTCTTT
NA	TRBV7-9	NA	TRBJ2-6	CASSSMAAGANVLTF	TGTGCCAGCAGCTCGATGGCTGCTGGGGCCAACGTCCTGACTTTC
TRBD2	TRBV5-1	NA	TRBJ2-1	CASSYGGSGGSSYNEQFF	TGCGCCAGCAGCTATGGGGGTAGCGGGGGCTCCTCCTACAATGAGCAGTTCTTC
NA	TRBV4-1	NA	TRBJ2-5	CASSQAPGQLQETQYF	TGCGCCAGCAGCCAAGCCCCCGGACAGCTACAAGAGACCCAGTACTTC
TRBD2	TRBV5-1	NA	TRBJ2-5	CASSFTSGALRETQYF	TGCGCCAGCAGCTTTACTAGCGGGGCTCTACGGGAGACCCAGTACTTC
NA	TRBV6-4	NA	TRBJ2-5	CASSDPLGGTQQETQYF	TGTGCCAGCAGTGACCCGTTAGGCGGGACTCAACAAGAGACCCAGTACTTC
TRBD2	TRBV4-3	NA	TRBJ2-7	CATKRPGLAVPYEQYF	TGCGCCACCAAGAGACCGGGACTAGCGGTTCCCTACGAGCAGTACTTC
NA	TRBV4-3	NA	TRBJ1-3	CASSQVLGRAGNTIYF	TGCGCCAGCAGCCAAGTTCTGGGGCGAGCTGGAAACACCATATATTTT
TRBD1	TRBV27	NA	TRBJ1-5	CASSPRQGLYSNQPQHF	TGTGCCAGCAGTCCACGACAGGGGCTATATAGCAATCAGCCCCAGCATTTT
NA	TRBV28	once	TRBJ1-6	CASTSDRDNNSPLHF	TGTGCCAGCACCTCTGACCGGGACAATAATTCACCCCTCCACTTT
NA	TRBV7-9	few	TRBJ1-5	CASSLALNQPQHF	TGTGCCAGCAGCTTAGCCCTAAATCAGCCCCAGCATTTT
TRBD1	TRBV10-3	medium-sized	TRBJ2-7	CAISHPPTTGLSYEQYF	TGTGCCATCAGTCACCCTCCGACGACAGGGCTTTCCTACGAGCAGTACTTC
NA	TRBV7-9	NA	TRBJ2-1	CASSLGSLASHNEQFF	TGTGCCAGCAGCTTGGGCAGTCTAGCGAGTCACAATGAGCAGTTCTTC
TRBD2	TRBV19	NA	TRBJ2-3	CASTRTSGGIDTQYF	TGTGCCAGTACCCGGACTAGCGGGGGGATAGATACGCAGTATTTT
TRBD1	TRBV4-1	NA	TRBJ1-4	CASSQDWGQNEKLFF	TGCGCCAGCAGCCAAGATTGGGGACAGAATGAAAAACTGTTTTTT
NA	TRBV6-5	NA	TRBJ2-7	CASRVAWSYEQYF	TGTGCCAGCCGAGTTGCGTGGAGCTACGAGCAGTACTTC
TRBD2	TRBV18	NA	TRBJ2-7	CASSSGGGEYEQYF	TGTGCCAGCTCATCGGGCGGGGGGGAGTACGAGCAGTACTTC
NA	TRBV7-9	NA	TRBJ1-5	CASSDQGHQPQHF	TGTGCCAGCAGCGACCAGGGTCATCAGCCCCAGCATTTT
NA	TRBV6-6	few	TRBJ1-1	CASSYRRGTEAFF	TGTGCCAGCAGTTACCGAAGAGGGACTGAAGCTTTCTTT
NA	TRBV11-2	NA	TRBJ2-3	CASSLSYLDTQYF	TGTGCCAGCAGCTTATCTTATTTAGATACGCAGTATTTT
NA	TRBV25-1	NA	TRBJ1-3	CASSEWGGNGNTIYF	TGTGCCAGCAGTGAATGGGGGGGGAATGGAAACACCATATATTTT
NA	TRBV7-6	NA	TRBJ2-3	CASSLDSTDTQYF	TGTGCCAGCAGCTTAGATAGCACGGATACGCAGTATTTT
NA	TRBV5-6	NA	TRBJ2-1	CASSLGRGNEQFF	TGTGCCAGCAGCTTGGGAAGGGGCAATGAGCAGTTCTTC
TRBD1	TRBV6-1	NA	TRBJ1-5	CASSEESGQGAWNQPQHF	TGTGCCAGCAGTGAAGAGTCGGGACAGGGGGCTTGGAATCAGCCCCAGCATTTT
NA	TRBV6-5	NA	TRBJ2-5	CASSPTLEETQYF	TGTGCCAGCAGCCCCACCCTAGAAGAGACCCAGTACTTC
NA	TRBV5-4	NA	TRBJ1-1	CATELKTGGRLMNTEAFF	TGTGCCACCGAGTTAAAGACGGGGGGCCGATTGATGAACACTGAAGCTTTCTTT